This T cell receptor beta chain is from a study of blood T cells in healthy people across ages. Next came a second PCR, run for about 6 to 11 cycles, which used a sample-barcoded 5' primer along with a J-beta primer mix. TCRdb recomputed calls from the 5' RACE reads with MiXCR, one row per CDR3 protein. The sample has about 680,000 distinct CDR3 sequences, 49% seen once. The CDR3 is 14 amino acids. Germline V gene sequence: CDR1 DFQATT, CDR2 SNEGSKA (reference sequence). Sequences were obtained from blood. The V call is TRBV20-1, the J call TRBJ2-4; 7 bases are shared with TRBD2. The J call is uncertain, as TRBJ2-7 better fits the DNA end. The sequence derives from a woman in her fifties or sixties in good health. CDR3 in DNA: TGCAGTGCTAGAGACGCGGGAGCCGACTACGAGCAGTACTTC. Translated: CSARDAGADYEQYF.